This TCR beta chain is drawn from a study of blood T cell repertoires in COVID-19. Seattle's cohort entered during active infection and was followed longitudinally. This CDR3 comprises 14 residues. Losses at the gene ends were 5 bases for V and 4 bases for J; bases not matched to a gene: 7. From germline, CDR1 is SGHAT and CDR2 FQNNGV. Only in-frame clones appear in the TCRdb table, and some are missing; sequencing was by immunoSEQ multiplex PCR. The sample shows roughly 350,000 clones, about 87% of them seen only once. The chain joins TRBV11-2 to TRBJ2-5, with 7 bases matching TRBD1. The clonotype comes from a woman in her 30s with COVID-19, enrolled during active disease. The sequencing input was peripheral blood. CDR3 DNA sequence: TGTGCCAGCAGCCCAGGAAGGGGGCGAGAGACCCAGTACTTC. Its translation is CASSPGRGRETQYF.